One and the same sample provided the 17 T cell receptor beta chains below, sequenced in a study of monozygotic twins with inflammatory bowel disease. Reanalyzing the 5' RACE reads, TCRdb keeps one entry per CDR3 protein, without DNA. Its table records approximately 330,000 distinct CDR3 sequences. Sequenced sample: blood. Source of these receptors: a human donor with ulcerative colitis or Crohn's disease, or a healthy co-twin of an affected twin (not recorded which).

The V and J genes are TRBV2 and TRBJ2-3; without DNA, the TCRdb call of TRBD1 cannot be checked. Germline CDR1 is SNHLY and CDR2 is FYNNEI. The CDR3 has 14 amino acids. This CDR3 reads CASIVQGSTDTQYF.

The rearrangement joins TRBV6-6 to TRBJ1-5. From germline, CDR1 is MNHNY and CDR2 SVGAGI (reference sequence). The CDR3 consists of 14 residues. The CDR3 sequence is CASSYYPSNQPQHF.

The rearrangement links TRBV5-1 to TRBJ2-3; TCRdb lists TRBD2, though no DNA is available to test this call. This CDR3 is 16 amino acids long. Looked up from germline, CDR1 is SGHRS and CDR2 is YFSETQ. The CDR3 spells CASSLDSAGGTDTQYF.

This CDR3 reads CASSGGLNQPQHF. The genes are TRBV18 and TRBJ1-5. The germline gives CDR1 KGHSH, CDR2 LQKENI. This CDR3 has 13 amino acids. Full variable domain (missing parts from reference TRBV18 and TRBJ1-5): NAGVMQNPRHLVRRRGQEARLRCSPMKGHSHVYWYRQLPEEGLKFMVYLQKENIIDESGMPKERFSAEFPKEGPSILRIQQVVRGDSAAYFCASSGGLNQPQHFGDGTRLSIL.

The gene calls are TRBV12-3 or TRBV12-4 and TRBJ2-7; TCRdb's D call, TRBD2, is unchecked because there is no DNA. This CDR3 contains 15 residues. This CDR3 is CASSFAGGGFYEQYF.

The CDR3 here is CATSDPWGDGANVLTF. The chain combines TRBV24-1 with TRBJ2-6; TCRdb indicates TRBD1, and absent DNA this call remains unverified. Germline V CDR1 and CDR2: KGHDR, SFDVKD. CDR3 length: 16 amino acids.

The V gene is TRBV9, the J gene TRBJ1-1; TCRdb indicates TRBD1, and absent DNA this call remains unverified. Looked up from germline, CDR1 is SGDLS and CDR2 is YYNGEE. The CDR3 consists of 18 residues. This CDR3 is CASSVHHQGGTGDTEAFF.

V is TRBV20-1 and J is TRBJ2-7; TCRdb picks TRBD1, but there is no DNA to check that call. CDR3 length: 15 residues. The germline CDR1 and CDR2 sequences are DFQATT and SNEGSKA (reference sequence). The CDR3 region is CSATYPREKVYEQYF.

The J gene is TRBJ2-7, the V gene TRBV5-4; TCRdb indicates TRBD1, and absent DNA this call remains unverified. CDR3 length: 12 residues. Looked up from germline, CDR1 is SGHNT and CDR2 is YYREEE (reference sequence). CDR3 protein: CASSGPEGEQYF.

This chain uses TRBV3-1 with TRBJ2-1; the TCRdb call, TRBD2, lacks DNA for checking. There are 15 residues in the CDR3. CDR1 LGHDT and CDR2 YNNKEL come from the germline V gene (reference sequence). The CDR3 region is CASSARTSDYNEQFF.

The gene calls are TRBV18 and TRBJ2-3. The CDR3 spans 13 residues. Germline CDR1 KGHSH, CDR2 LQKENI. This CDR3 reads CASSGSGTDTQYF.

This chain joins TRBV7-6 and TRBJ2-7; TCRdb indicates TRBD2, and absent DNA this call remains unverified. Germline V gene data show CDR1 as SGHVS and CDR2 as FNYEAQ. This CDR3 comprises 15 residues. CDR3: CASSLLAGPLSEQYF.

This CDR3 is CASSRYERGEGADTQYF. V usage is TRBV5-1 and J usage is TRBJ2-3; the TRBD2 assignment by TCRdb is unverifiable without DNA. CDR1 SGHRS and CDR2 YFSETQ come from the germline V gene. The CDR3 is 17 residues long. Together with reference TRBV5-1 and TRBJ2-3, the CDR3 gives the full variable domain: KAGVTQTPRYLIKTRGQQVTLSCSPISGHRSVSWYQQTPGQGLQFLFEYFSETQRNKGNFPGRFSGRQFSNSRSEMNVSTLELGDSALYLCASSRYERGEGADTQYFGPGTRLTVL.

The chain joins TRBV5-1 to TRBJ2-2; the D call from TCRdb, TRBD1, cannot be confirmed without DNA. The germline V gene encodes CDR1 SGHRS and CDR2 YFSETQ. The CDR3 has 14 residues. The CDR3 region is CASTPIGGVGELFF.

J is TRBJ2-2 and V is TRBV6-1; TCRdb lists TRBD2, though no DNA is available to test this call. Germline V gene data show CDR1 as MNHNS and CDR2 as SASEGT. The CDR3 sequence is 17 residues long. CDR3 amino acids: CASRRTSGSGNTGELFF.

The chain carries TRBV5-1 and TRBJ2-5. CDR1 and CDR2 from the germline V gene are SGHRS and YFSETQ. This CDR3 is built from 14 residues. Here the CDR3 reads CASSLEGQQETQYF.

The chain recombines TRBV12-3 or TRBV12-4 with TRBJ1-2; no DNA is available, so the TRBD1 call from TCRdb remains unchecked. The CDR3 sequence is 15 residues long. This CDR3 reads CASSLEDRMRAGYTF.